The next 26 T cell receptor beta chains were all read from a single sample in a study of graft-versus-host responses after intestinal transplantation. The table came from immunoSEQ multiplex PCR; TCRdb's copy has only in-frame clones and leaves some out. The repertoire holds about 99,000 clones, with approximately 93% as singletons. These receptors have no identified antigens. This material consisted of unstimulated CD8+ T cells sorted from spleen or lymph node cells, taken before intestinal transplant. The receptors come from a human donor who received an intestinal transplant.

This chain uses TRBV2 with TRBJ2-3; possibly TRBD2 for D (6 bases). The CDR3 is made up of 15 amino acids. V shed 0 bases and J shed 5 bases, with 12 bases lying between them. The germline CDR1 and CDR2 sequences are SNHLY and FYNNEI. The DNA for the CDR3 is TGTGCCAGCAGTGAAGCTAGCCCCGGGGGAGATACGCAGTATTTT. Translated: CASSEASPGGDTQYF. Full variable domain (outside the CDR3, taken from reference TRBV2 and TRBJ2-3): EPEVTQTPSHQVTQMGQEVILRCVPISNHLYFYWYRQILGQKVEFLVSFYNNEISEKSEIFDDQFSVERPDGSNFTLKIRSTKLEDSAMYFCASSEASPGGDTQYFGPGTRLTVL.

V usage is TRBV10-2 and J usage is TRBJ2-7; D perhaps matches TRBD1 (6 bases). Trimming pared 7 bases from V and 5 bases from J, leaving 9 bases between. The CDR3 contains 11 residues. The germline CDR1 and CDR2 sequences are WSHSY and SAAADI. The CDR3 region is CASKDSHEQYF. CDR3 DNA sequence: TGCGCCAGCAAGGACAGCCACGAGCAGTACTTC.

The genes are TRBV6-1 and TRBJ2-7; D remains unclear. This CDR3 has 16 residues. The germline V gene encodes CDR1 MNHNS and CDR2 SASEGT. V lost 2 bases and J lost 3, with 17 bases in between. Here the CDR3 reads CASSEFETLPDYEQYF. The CDR3 DNA is TGTGCCAGCAGTGAATTTGAGACACTGCCGGACTACGAGCAGTACTTC.

This chain uses TRBV12-5 with TRBJ2-2; D call uncertain. The CDR3 is made up of 13 amino acids. Trimming removed 5 bases at V and 10 bases at J, with 14 bases between. Germline V gives CDR1 LGHNT, CDR2 FRNRAP. The CDR3 sequence: CASGPGLGPELFF. CDR3 DNA: TGTGCTAGTGGTCCTGGGCTGGGCCCGGAGCTGTTTTTT.

The chain joins TRBV2 to TRBJ2-7, with 7 positions matching TRBD1. This CDR3 is built from 14 residues. Per the germline V gene, CDR1 is SNHLY and CDR2 is FYNNEI. J lost 3 bases, V lost 3 bases, and 5 bases had no gene match. CDR3 sequence reads: CASSEIGTDYEQYF. CDR3 DNA sequence: TGTGCCAGCAGTGAGATAGGGACAGACTACGAGCAGTACTTC.

The genes are TRBV16 and TRBJ1-5, with D perhaps TRBD1 (6 bases). The CDR3 length is 16 residues. V lost 0 bases to trimming and J lost 4 bases, with 13 bases between them. Germline V gene sequence: CDR1 KGHSY, CDR2 FQNENV. The CDR3 sequence is CASSQSGGGGNQPQHF. CDR3 nucleotides: TGTGCCAGCAGCCAATCGGGGGGAGGGGGTAATCAGCCCCAGCATTTT.

The chain uses TRBV2 and TRBJ2-7, with 12 positions matching TRBD2. The CDR3 runs to 15 residues. Germline V gene data show CDR1 as SNHLY and CDR2 as FYNNEI. With V trimmed by 6 bases and J by 7 bases, 10 bases remained unmatched. The CDR3 here is CASRPTSGGPWEQYF. CDR3 nucleotides: TGTGCCAGCAGGCCAACTAGCGGGGGGCCTTGGGAGCAGTACTTC.

The V and J genes are TRBV7-8 and TRBJ2-5, with 13 bases lining up with TRBD2. Looked up from germline, CDR1 is SGHVS and CDR2 is FQNEAQ. The J segment lost 3 bases and the V segment lost 5 bases, leaving 9 bases of the junction unmatched. This CDR3 has 17 residues. The CDR3 DNA reads TGTGCCAGCAGCCTAAGTACGGGACTAGCGGGGAAAGAGACCCAGTACTTC. It specifies CASSLSTGLAGKETQYF.

The CDR3 nucleotides read TGTGCCAGCAGCTTGGGTACCGGGGCCGCAAGAGTCTATGGCTACACCTTC. This gives the protein CASSLGTGAARVYGYTF. V is TRBV11-2 and J is TRBJ1-2; possible D gene TRBD1, 5 bases. The CDR3 totals 17 residues. Germline assignment: CDR1 SGHAT and CDR2 FQNNGV. With 3 bases removed from V and 4 bases from J, the gap between germline ends came to 21 bases.

The CDR3 DNA reads TGTGCCAGCAGCTTAGGAGCGAACACCGGGGAGCTGTTTTTT. This encodes CASSLGANTGELFF. The gene calls are TRBV7-6 and TRBJ2-2; D remains ambiguous. In germline, CDR1 is SGHVS, CDR2 FNYEAQ. There are 14 residues in the CDR3. V lost 1 base to trimming and J lost 0 bases, with 3 bases between them. Combining the CDR3 with reference TRBV7-6 and TRBJ2-2 gives the whole variable domain GAGVSQSPRYKVTKRGQDVALRCDPISGHVSLYWYRQALGQGPEFLTYFNYEAQQDKSGLPNDRFSAERPEGSISTLTIQRTEQRDSAMYRCASSLGANTGELFFGEGSRLTVL.

The rearrangement links TRBV7-9 to TRBJ2-7, with TRBD1 as a possible D gene (6 bases). V was pared by 2 bases and J by 2 bases, with 16 bases between. This CDR3 contains 16 residues. Germline-derived CDR1 and CDR2 are SEHNR and FQNEAQ (reference sequence). The CDR3 DNA reads TGTGCCAGCAGCTTAAGTCCTGGGGGCCTCACCTACGAGCAGTACTTC. Translation gives CASSLSPGGLTYEQYF. Combining the CDR3 with reference TRBV7-9 and TRBJ2-7 gives the whole variable domain DTGVSQNPRHKITKRGQNVTFRCDPISEHNRLYWYRQTLGQGPEFLTYFQNEAQLEKSRLLSDRFSAERPKGSFSTLEIQRTEQGDSAMYLCASSLSPGGLTYEQYFGPGTRLTVT.

This chain links TRBV14 with TRBJ2-7; no definite D call. Germline CDR1 SGHDN, CDR2 FVKESK. Trimming cost V 8 bases and J 1 base, with 18 bases left between them. The CDR3 contains 15 residues. CDR3 in amino acids: CASAQFDGPSYEQYF. The CDR3 coding sequence is TGTGCCAGCGCTCAATTCGACGGACCGTCCTACGAGCAGTACTTC.

The chain carries TRBV11-2 and TRBJ2-7; D is undetermined. The V and J ends lost 2 bases and 3 bases respectively, with 2 bases between them. The CDR3 extends over 11 amino acids. The germline CDR1 and CDR2 sequences are SGHAT and FQNNGV. CDR3 sequence (DNA): TGTGCCAGCAGCTTAATCTACGAGCAGTACTTC. It is translated as CASSLIYEQYF.

This rearrangement joins TRBV7-9 to TRBJ2-7; TRBD1 might be the D (6 bases). Trimming took 4 bases from V and 3 from J, leaving 16 bases between them. The V gene's germline CDR1 is SEHNR and CDR2 FQNEAQ (reference sequence). The CDR3 is made up of 15 amino acids. CDR3 sequence: CASSSPPQGFYEQYF. CDR3 DNA: TGTGCCAGCAGCTCCCCCCCACAGGGCTTCTACGAGCAGTACTTC.

This chain links TRBV14 with TRBJ1-2; D gene uncertain. With 4 bases removed from V and 6 bases from J, the gap between germline ends came to 21 bases. This CDR3 is built from 16 residues. The germline V gene encodes CDR1 SGHDN and CDR2 FVKESK. CDR3 region: CASSPLRLKIDHGYTF. CDR3 in DNA: TGTGCCAGCAGCCCCCTAAGATTAAAAATTGATCATGGCTACACCTTC.

This chain joins TRBV9 and TRBJ1-3, with 7 nucleotides matching TRBD1. Germline V gene sequence: CDR1 SGDLS, CDR2 YYNGEE. The ends lost 6 bases at V and 0 bases at J; junction bases unmatched: 6. The CDR3 runs to 15 residues. The CDR3 DNA follows: TGTGCCAGCAACCCCGGGACAGCCTCTGGAAACACCATATATTTT. It specifies CASNPGTASGNTIYF. Filled out from reference TRBV9 and TRBJ1-3, the complete variable domain reads DSGVTQTPKHLITATGQRVTLRCSPRSGDLSVYWYQQSLDQGLQFLIQYYNGEERAKGNILERFSAQQFPDLHSELNLSSLELGDSALYFCASNPGTASGNTIYFGEGSWLTVV.

V usage is TRBV28 and J usage is TRBJ2-5; 7 positions agree with TRBD1. This CDR3 is built from 16 residues. V lost 4 bases and J lost 0; bases outside the gene matches: 8. Germline assignment: CDR1 MDHEN and CDR2 SYDVKM. The CDR3 here is CASSSADRVYQETQYF. The CDR3 DNA follows: TGTGCCAGCAGTTCGGCCGACAGGGTATACCAAGAGACCCAGTACTTC.

The chain recombines TRBV19 with TRBJ2-7; 7 bases fit TRBD2. CDR3 size: 13 residues. Germline V gene data show CDR1 as LNHDA and CDR2 as SQIVND (reference sequence). Losses at the gene ends were 8 bases for V and 5 bases for J; bases not matched to a gene: 9. The CDR3 DNA is TGTGCCAGTGGTAGCGGGCTGCTTGACGAGCAGTACTTC. Amino acid sequence: CASGSGLLDEQYF. Using reference TRBV19 and TRBJ2-7 for the parts outside the CDR3, the full variable domain is DGGITQSPKYLFRKEGQNVTLSCEQNLNHDAMYWYRQDPGQGLRLIYYSQIVNDFQKGDIAEGYSVSREKKESFPLTVTSAQKNPTAFYLCASGSGLLDEQYFGPGTRLTVT.

The gene calls are TRBV4-1 and TRBJ2-1; possible D gene TRBD1, 7 bases. The V gene lost 1 base and the J gene lost 2 bases, with 12 bases spanning the gap. Per germline, CDR1 MGHRA and CDR2 YSYEKL. The CDR3 loop spans 16 amino acids. The CDR3, as DNA: TGCGCCAGCAGCCAAGCGCAGGGGGGCCCCTACAATGAGCAGTTCTTC. Its protein product is CASSQAQGGPYNEQFF.

This clone came up a few times. The gene calls are TRBV4-1 and TRBJ1-3, with a weak D call TRBD1 (5 bases). The V gene lost 0 bases and the J gene lost 8 bases, with 14 bases spanning the gap. CDR1 MGHRA and CDR2 YSYEKL come from the germline V gene. The CDR3 consists of 15 residues. CDR3 in amino acids: CASSQEGTRADTIYF. The CDR3 DNA is TGCGCCAGCAGCCAAGAGGGGACTAGGGCGGACACCATATATTTT.

In this sample, this clone turned up once. The V and J genes are TRBV7-8 and TRBJ2-7; a weak D match, TRBD2 (6 bases). Germline V lookup: CDR1 SGHVS, CDR2 FQNEAQ. The CDR3 is 15 amino acids. The V gene lost 5 bases and the J gene lost 2 bases, with 16 bases spanning the gap. The CDR3 DNA follows: TGTGCCAGCAGCCCCCGGCCCGGGGGAGCCTACGAGCAGTACTTC. Translated, it gives CASSPRPGGAYEQYF.

The chain joins TRBV14 to TRBJ2-7; a possible D gene is TRBD1 (5 bases). CDR1 is SGHDN, CDR2 FVKESK, per germline. CDR3 length equals 12 residues. V dropped 4 bases and J dropped 4 bases, with 8 bases sitting between them. In DNA form, the CDR3 reads TGTGCCAGCAGCCCCCCAGGGTACGAGCAGTACTTC. Amino acid sequence: CASSPPGYEQYF.

This rearrangement joins TRBV12-5 to TRBJ2-3; unclear D gene. Trimming removed 5 bases at V and 2 bases at J, with 11 bases between. Germline CDR1 is LGHNT and CDR2 is FRNRAP. The CDR3 covers 14 residues. The CDR3 spells CASGIEEPTDTQYF. The CDR3 coding sequence is TGTGCTAGTGGTATAGAAGAACCCACAGATACGCAGTATTTT.

A remark on this clone: Other DNA sequences in the same sample also yield this CDR3. This chain uses TRBV9 with TRBJ1-3; possible D gene TRBD1, 5 bases. V lost 2 bases, J lost 4 bases, and 10 bases lay in between. In germline, CDR1 is SGDLS, CDR2 YYNGEE. This CDR3 has 14 residues. The CDR3 is CASSVAGLGNTIYF. As DNA, the CDR3 is TGTGCCAGCAGCGTGGCGGGGCTAGGAAACACCATATATTTT.

This sequence joins TRBV4-2 and TRBJ2-2; tentatively, D is TRBD2 (5 bases). There are 13 residues in the CDR3. Germline assignment: CDR1 LGHNA and CDR2 YNFKEQ. V lost 1 base and J 6 bases, leaving 6 bases between the germline ends. The CDR3 sequence: CASSQGGPGELFF. In DNA, the CDR3 is TGTGCCAGCAGCCAAGGAGGGCCCGGGGAGCTGTTTTTT.

V usage is TRBV13 and J usage is TRBJ2-7, with D unresolved. CDR3 length: 14 residues. V was pared by 2 bases and J by 3 bases, with 11 bases between. Looked up from germline, CDR1 is PRHDT and CDR2 is FYEKMQ (reference sequence). The CDR3 nucleotides are TGTGCCAGCAGCTTATTGGGCGGAAGCTACGAGCAGTACTTC. Protein sequence: CASSLLGGSYEQYF. Variable domain in full (rest from reference TRBV13 and TRBJ2-7): AAGVIQSPRHLIKEKRETATLKCYPIPRHDTVYWYQQGPGQDPQFLISFYEKMQSDKGSIPDRFSAQQFSDYHSELNMSSLELGDSALYFCASSLLGGSYEQYFGPGTRLTVT.